One and the same sample provided the 8 T cell receptor beta chains below, sequenced in a study of beta chain features in type 1 diabetes. What was sequenced were expressed TCRB transcripts, since all of the isolated RNA had been reverse transcribed. Sequenced by immunoSEQ multiplex PCR; TCRdb stores in-frame clones only, minus some. The sample has some 270,000 clones; around 7.8% are singletons. Sequenced material: central memory CD4+ T cells from blood. The receptors here all came from a woman aged 18 to 35 in good health.

This clone showed up just a few times. The sample has other DNA sequences that encode this CDR3 too. The chain employs TRBV2 and TRBJ2-2, with D unresolved. Trimming pared 4 bases from V and 1 base from J, leaving 7 bases between. The CDR3 sequence is 14 residues long. Germline V gene lookup returns CDR1 SNHLY and CDR2 FYNNEI. The CDR3, as DNA: TGTGCCAGCAGTGTTAGGCTGAACACCGGGGAGCTGTTTTTT. The encoded protein is CASSVRLNTGELFF.

The rearrangement links TRBV6-5 to TRBJ2-7; D unresolved. CDR3 size: 13 residues. Germline V gene sequence: CDR1 MNHEY, CDR2 SVGAGI. Between the trimmed V and J ends, which lost 2 bases and 3 bases, there was a span of 8 bases. The CDR3 DNA reads TGTGCCAGCAGTTACAGGGTCCACTACGAGCAGTACTTC. Translation: CASSYRVHYEQYF.

This clone was seen a handful of times. J is TRBJ2-7 and V is TRBV18; D might be TRBD2 (6 bases). CDR1 is KGHSH, CDR2 LQKENI, per germline. The CDR3 consists of 14 residues. Trimming removed 6 bases from V and 3 bases from J, with 15 bases in between. The chain's CDR3 is CASSTAFGSYEQYV. Written as DNA, the CDR3 is TGTGCCAGCTCGACTGCTTTCGGGAGCTACGAGCAGTACGTC.

The chain carries TRBV25-1 and TRBJ1-1; D remains unclear. Trimming pared 2 bases from V and 1 base from J, leaving 8 bases between. CDR1 and CDR2 (germline): MGHDK, SYGVNS. The CDR3 has 14 residues. CDR3 sequence (DNA): TGTGCCAGCAGTGAACATGGAACGAACACTGAAGCTTTCTTT. Protein: CASSEHGTNTEAFF.

Details on this clone: Additional DNA sequences in this sample encode the identical CDR3. The chain couples TRBV2 to TRBJ2-3; D is uncertain. Germline loops: CDR1 SNHLY, CDR2 FYNNEI. V lost 3 bases, J lost 1 base, and 5 bases lay in between. The CDR3 has 13 amino acids. In nucleotides, the CDR3 is TGTGCCAGCAGTGATGGTGGCACAGATACGCAGTATTTT. Encoded protein: CASSDGGTDTQYF.

The rearrangement links TRBV6-1 to TRBJ2-3, with 7 bases fitting TRBD1. The length of the CDR3 is 17 residues. The V gene's germline CDR1 is MNHNS and CDR2 SASEGT. V lost 4 bases and J lost 1; bases outside the gene matches: 11. The CDR3 DNA is TGTGCCAGCAGTGCATATGCTAACAGGGGAGGCACAGATACGCAGTATTTT. This encodes CASSAYANRGGTDTQYF.

The sample holds a few counts of this clone. The germline gene is not matched at one end of the junction; a read error may be the cause. The V gene is TRBV18, the J gene TRBJ1-4, with 11 bases matching TRBD1. This CDR3 is built from 15 residues. The germline gives CDR1 KGHSH, CDR2 LQKENI. The CDR3 is CASSPPGQGDEKLFF. CDR3 coding DNA: TGTGCCAGCTCCCCACCGGGACAGGGGGATGAAAAACTGTTTTTT.

The rearrangement uses TRBV4-1 and TRBJ1-2, with TRBD1 identical over 9 bases. This CDR3 contains 17 residues. Germline lookup yields CDR1 MGHRA and CDR2 YSYEKL. V dropped 4 bases and J dropped 4; count of bases not matched to a gene: 13. This chain's CDR3 is CASSLQYGTGLSYGYTF. The CDR3 DNA is TGCGCCAGCAGCCTACAATATGGGACAGGGCTCTCCTATGGCTACACCTTC.